The present T cell receptor beta chain was sequenced within a study of shared clonotypes between healthy human individuals. TCRdb's table, derived via immunoSEQ multiplex PCR, lists solely in-frame clones and lacks some. The data show around 600,000 clones, about 95% seen once. Naive CD8 cells lacked CD45RO and underwent positive selection for CCR7, leaving out terminally differentiated effector memory CD45RA+ cells. As concerns this clone: The sample holds other DNA sequences that translate to the same CDR3.

Trimming shortened V by 4 bases and J by 7 bases, and 8 bases separated the two germline ends. Looked up from germline, CDR1 is LNHDA and CDR2 is SQIVND (reference sequence). The CDR3 totals 12 residues. The chain uses TRBV19 and TRBJ1-5; D unresolved. This sequence was found in a woman aged 25-40 years in good health. The sequenced sample was naive CD8+ T cells sorted from blood. The CDR3 region has the DNA TGTGCCAGTAGTACTCTGGGACAGCCCCAGCATTTT. Translating it yields CASSTLGQPQHF. The whole variable domain, remainder taken from reference TRBV19 and TRBJ1-5, is DGGITQSPKYLFRKEGQNVTLSCEQNLNHDAMYWYRQDPGQGLRLIYYSQIVNDFQKGDIAEGYSVSREKKESFPLTVTSAQKNPTAFYLCASSTLGQPQHFGDGTRLSIL.